A selection of T cell receptor beta chains follows, all from one sample in a study of cytomegalovirus exposure and HLA in healthy donors. The assay was immunoSEQ multiplex PCR, and TCRdb's table has in-frame clones only and misses some. Of around 140,000 clones listed, roughly 86% are singletons. Source material: PBMCs. Receptors originate from a woman between 40 and 55 years old in good health and CMV-seronegative. Both conserved end residues are part of each CDR3. The order of the fields is clone size, V gene, D gene, J gene, CDR3 protein, CDR3 DNA. D genes are given only for firm matches. Size tells how often a clone was seen (once, few, many) or the class of an expanded clone, and some rows leave it out.

-	TRBV6-6	TRBD1	TRBJ2-1	CASIQTGDNEQFF	TGTGCCAGCATCCAGACAGGGGACAATGAGCAGTTCTTC
-	TRBV5-4	TRBD2	TRBJ2-1	CASSFTRASGPTYNEQFF	TGTGCCAGCAGCTTTACCCGCGCTAGCGGGCCGACCTACAATGAGCAGTTCTTC
-	TRBV7-9	-	TRBJ2-5	CASSPSGLQETQYF	TGTGCCAGCAGCCCATCGGGACTCCAAGAGACCCAGTACTTC
-	TRBV7-7	TRBD2	TRBJ2-1	CASSAHASGGTSYNEQFF	TGTGCCAGCAGCGCCCACGCTAGCGGAGGGACCTCCTACAATGAGCAGTTCTTC
-	TRBV5-1	TRBD1	TRBJ1-2	CATLPFPGTVNYGYTF	TGCGCCACCCTGCCCTTTCCCGGGACAGTTAACTATGGCTACACCTTC
-	TRBV5-6	-	TRBJ2-7	CASSLERGVPYEQYF	TGTGCCAGCAGCTTGGAACGCGGGGTGCCCTACGAGCAGTACTTC
once	TRBV6-5	-	TRBJ2-1	CASMGGPYNEQFF	TGTGCCAGCATGGGAGGACCTTACAATGAGCAGTTCTTC
-	TRBV28	TRBD1	TRBJ1-1	CASSKQGGEAFF	TGTGCCAGCTCAAAACAGGGGGGTGAAGCTTTCTTT
-	TRBV2	TRBD1	TRBJ1-2	CASRRDTGTAYGYTF	TGTGCCAGCAGACGGGATACCGGGACAGCCTATGGCTACACCTTC
-	TRBV6-1	-	TRBJ1-3	CASFQGSSGNTIYF	TGTGCCAGCTTCCAGGGTAGCTCTGGAAACACCATATATTTT
-	TRBV5-1	TRBD1	TRBJ1-1	CASSQGGASTEAFF	TGCGCCAGCAGCCAAGGGGGCGCGAGCACTGAAGCTTTCTTT
-	TRBV5-5	-	TRBJ1-1	CASSFGGMTEAFF	TGTGCCAGCAGCTTCGGGGGAATGACTGAAGCTTTCTTT
-	TRBV7-9	-	TRBJ1-1	CSSSRQGPEAFF	TGTTCCAGCAGCCGGCAGGGGCCTGAAGCTTTCTTT
once	TRBV5-1	TRBD1	TRBJ1-2	CASSLVGQGLEGGGYTF	TGCGCCAGCAGCTTGGTAGGACAGGGCTTAGAGGGTGGCGGCTACACCTTC
-	TRBV19	TRBD2	TRBJ2-7	CASSPQSHLAGPYEQYF	TGTGCCAGTAGTCCCCAATCTCACCTAGCGGGACCCTACGAGCAGTACTTC
-	TRBV7-7	-	TRBJ2-3	CASSPPRRTHTQYF	TGTGCCAGCAGCCCCCCGCGGCGAACGCATACGCAGTATTTT
-	TRBV10-3	TRBD2	TRBJ2-1	CAIKQLAGVRDEQFF	TGTGCCATCAAACAACTAGCGGGAGTTCGGGATGAGCAGTTCTTC
-	TRBV7-2	TRBD2	TRBJ2-7	CASSSQAGGPGEQYF	TGTGCCAGCAGCTCTCAAGCGGGAGGGCCCGGGGAGCAGTACTTC
-	TRBV7-9	-	TRBJ2-2	CASSPVLGVDTGELFF	TGTGCCAGCAGCCCAGTCCTGGGAGTAGACACCGGGGAGCTGTTTTTT
-	TRBV6-5	TRBD2	TRBJ2-1	CASSAGTSHNEQFF	TGTGCCAGCAGTGCCGGGACTAGCCACAATGAGCAGTTCTTC
few	TRBV29-1	TRBD1	TRBJ2-1	CSARDRGPNNEQFF	TGCAGCGCCCGAGACAGGGGGCCGAACAATGAGCAGTTCTTC
-	TRBV11-2	TRBD2	TRBJ2-5	CASSFGLAGVETQYF	TGTGCCAGCAGCTTTGGGCTAGCGGGAGTAGAGACCCAGTACTTC
-	TRBV5-1	TRBD2	TRBJ2-1	CASSLLLSGSGGNEQFF	TGCGCCAGCAGCTTGTTGCTTAGCGGGAGTGGTGGCAATGAGCAGTTCTTC
-	TRBV7-9	-	TRBJ2-7	CSSSLNYEQYF	TGTTCCAGCAGCCTAAACTACGAGCAGTACTTC
-	TRBV13	TRBD1	TRBJ1-2	CASSSRTGEGYGYTF	TGTGCCAGCAGCTCCCGGACAGGAGAGGGCTATGGCTACACCTTC
few	TRBV5-1	TRBD1	TRBJ2-5	CASSLLGQGRETQYF	TGCGCCAGCAGCTTGTTAGGACAGGGTCGGGAGACCCAGTACTTC
-	TRBV9	-	TRBJ2-7	CASSVEGGGYEQYF	TGTGCCAGCAGCGTAGAGGGGGGAGGGTACGAGCAGTACTTC